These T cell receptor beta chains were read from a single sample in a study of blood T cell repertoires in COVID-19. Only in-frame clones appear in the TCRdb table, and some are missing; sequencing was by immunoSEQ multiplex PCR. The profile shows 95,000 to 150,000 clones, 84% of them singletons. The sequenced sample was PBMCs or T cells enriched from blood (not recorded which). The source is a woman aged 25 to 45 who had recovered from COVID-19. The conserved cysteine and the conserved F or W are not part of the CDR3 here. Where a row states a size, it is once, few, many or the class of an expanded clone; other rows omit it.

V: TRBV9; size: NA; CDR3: ASSVGPSGSVHEQF
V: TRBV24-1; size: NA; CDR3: ATSVAGVDTQY
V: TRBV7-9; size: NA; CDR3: ASSLSPTGGSNEKLF
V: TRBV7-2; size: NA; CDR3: ASSKDRGGYPSYEQY
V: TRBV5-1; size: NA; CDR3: ASSTKPSGSGADTQY
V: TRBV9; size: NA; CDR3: ASSVVLAGGELF
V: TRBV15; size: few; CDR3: ATSRVGASEQF
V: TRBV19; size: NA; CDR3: ASSIGVGGIGPGELF
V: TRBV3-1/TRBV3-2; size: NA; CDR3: ASSLGGLAGGTDTQY
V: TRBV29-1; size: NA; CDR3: SAGTGIGEQY
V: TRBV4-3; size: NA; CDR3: ASSQDGTSGRVLTDTQY
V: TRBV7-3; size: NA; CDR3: ASSPLPPGLAGADNEQF
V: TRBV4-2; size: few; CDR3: ASSQEVRAATGELF
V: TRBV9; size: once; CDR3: ASSVRFNSNTGELF
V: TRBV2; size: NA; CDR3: ASSEERGAYEQY
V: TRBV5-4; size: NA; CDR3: ASSPKTLAGGVEQY
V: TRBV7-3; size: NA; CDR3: ASSLTGGVRANEQF
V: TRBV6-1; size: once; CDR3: ASSEALRGRGGTQY
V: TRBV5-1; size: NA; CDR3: ASSLRAGVRIEAF
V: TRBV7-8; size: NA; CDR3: ASSDDRIYGYT
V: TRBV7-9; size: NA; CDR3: ASSLAGTGRYEQY
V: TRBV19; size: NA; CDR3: ASTLDRLTDTQY
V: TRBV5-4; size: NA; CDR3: ASSIGTNLRELF
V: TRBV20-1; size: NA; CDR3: SASSRKLSYEQY
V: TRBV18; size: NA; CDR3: ASSPNSRAPRETQY
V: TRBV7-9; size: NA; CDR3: ARKTGTSGRRRVYEQY
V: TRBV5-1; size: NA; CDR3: ASSRDSTQETQY
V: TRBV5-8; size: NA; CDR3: ASSLLTGTGLFSNYGYT
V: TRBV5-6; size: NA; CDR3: ASIPNGLGYGYT
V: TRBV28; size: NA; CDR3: ASNTRRSAF
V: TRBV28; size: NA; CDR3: ASRPDSHGYT
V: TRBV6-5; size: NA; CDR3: ASSYRTSSYNSPLH
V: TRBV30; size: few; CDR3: AWSVRQGFSNQPQH
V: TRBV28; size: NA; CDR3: ASSDPDRENEKLF
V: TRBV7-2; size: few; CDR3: ASSLADRVGYT
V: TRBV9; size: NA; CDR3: ASSVTGATTYEQY
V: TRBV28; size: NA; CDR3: ASTPSSLAARHNEQF
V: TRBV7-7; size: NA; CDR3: ASEASGSRGETQY
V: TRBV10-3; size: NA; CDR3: AISDPDRTEAF
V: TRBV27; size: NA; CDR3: ASSLYPLGTGGGNTIY
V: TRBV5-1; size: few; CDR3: ASSPRQGWGTEAF